The 9 T cell receptor beta chains listed next were all sequenced from one sample in a study of blood T cell repertoires in COVID-19. TCRdb's table, derived via immunoSEQ multiplex PCR, lists solely in-frame clones and lacks some. The table includes some 86,000 clones, approximately 89% detected once. The sequenced sample consisted of peripheral blood. Receptors originate from a human donor with active COVID-19. The donor label of this sample is uncertain.

The rearrangement uses TRBV27 and TRBJ1-2; 9 bases are a match to TRBD1. The V segment lost 4 bases and the J segment 3 bases; nucleotides outside the gene matches: 6. The CDR3 runs 15 residues. CDR1 and CDR2 (germline): MNHEY, SMNVEV (reference sequence). The CDR3, as DNA: TGTGCCAGCAGTTCCCCCCGGACAGGGGACTATGGCTACACCTTC. This gives the protein CASSSPRTGDYGYTF.

The chain uses TRBV3-1 (or the pseudogene TRBV3-2) and TRBJ2-2, with a weak D call TRBD1 (5 bases). Germline CDR1 is LGHDT and CDR2 is YNNKEL (reference sequence). This CDR3 spans 18 amino acids. Trimming removed 1 base from V and 3 bases from J, with 18 bases in between. CDR3 amino acids: CASSQVYQGLVDTGELFF. Here the CDR3 DNA reads TGTGCCAGCAGCCAAGTCTATCAGGGATTAGTTGACACCGGGGAGCTGTTTTTT.

The chain uses TRBV19 and TRBJ1-1; a possible D gene is TRBD1 (6 bases). Per the germline V gene, CDR1 is LNHDA and CDR2 is SQIVND (reference sequence). The CDR3 length is 14 residues. Between the trimmed V and J ends, which lost 6 bases and 3 bases, there was a span of 14 bases. The CDR3 nucleotides read TGTGCCAGTAGGGCCGAGGGACACCACACTGAAGCTTTCTTT. Protein product: CASRAEGHHTEAFF.

This chain links TRBV5-1 with TRBJ1-1, with 7 nucleotides matching TRBD1. V dropped 3 bases and J dropped 3; count of bases not matched to a gene: 11. The CDR3 sequence is 16 residues long. The germline CDR1 and CDR2 sequences are SGHRS and YFSETQ. The CDR3 is CASSSNPGGGYTEAFF. The CDR3 DNA reads as TGCGCCAGCAGCTCTAATCCAGGGGGTGGGTACACTGAAGCTTTCTTT.

The CDR3 bases are TGTGCCAGCCGGCGGGGCAGGGACACTGAAGCTTTCTTT. Amino acid sequence: CASRRGRDTEAFF. The chain carries TRBV7-3 and TRBJ1-1, with a possible D match to TRBD1 (5 bases). The germline CDR1 and CDR2 sequences are SGHTA and FQGTGA. V dropped 8 bases and J dropped 3 bases, with 13 bases sitting between them. The CDR3 is made up of 13 amino acids.

The genes are TRBV6-1 and TRBJ1-5; TRBD1 matches at 7 bases. The CDR3 extends over 15 amino acids. CDR1 is MNHNS, CDR2 SASEGT, per germline. The trim removed 0 bases at V and 5 bases at J, leaving 4 bases unmatched. CDR3 residues: CASSEAGTGDQPQHF. As DNA, the CDR3 is TGTGCCAGCAGTGAAGCGGGAACAGGGGATCAGCCCCAGCATTTT.

This chain links TRBV12-3 or TRBV12-4 with TRBJ2-5; D is ambiguous. CDR3 length: 13 residues. V was trimmed by 8 bases and J by 3 bases, leaving 13 bases between them. CDR3 region: CASGIGAEETQYF. The CDR3 DNA follows: TGTGCCAGCGGAATTGGTGCGGAAGAGACCCAGTACTTC.

The V and J genes are TRBV11-2 and TRBJ2-3, with 8 bases fitting TRBD1. V was clipped by 2 bases and J by 6 bases; unmatched bases: 7. CDR1 SGHAT and CDR2 FQNNGV come from the germline V gene. The CDR3 runs 15 residues. The chain's CDR3 is CASSLRGNRGDTQYF. The DNA for the CDR3 is TGTGCCAGCAGCTTAAGGGGCAACAGGGGGGATACGCAGTATTTT. The full variable domain, with the rest looked up from reference TRBV11-2 and TRBJ2-3, is EAGVAQSPRYKIIEKRQSVAFWCNPISGHATLYWYQQILGQGPKLLIQFQNNGVVDDSQLPKDRFSAERLKGVDSTLKIQPAKLEDSAVYLCASSLRGNRGDTQYFGPGTRLTVL.

The V gene is TRBV13, the J gene TRBJ2-7; possibly TRBD1 for D (5 bases). V lost 0 bases and J lost 2, with 8 bases in between. Germline V gene lookup returns CDR1 PRHDT and CDR2 FYEKMQ (reference sequence). The CDR3 sequence is 14 residues long. DNA of the CDR3: TGTGCCAGCAGCTTAGGACCAGGGACCTACGAGCAGTACTTC. Translated, it gives CASSLGPGTYEQYF.